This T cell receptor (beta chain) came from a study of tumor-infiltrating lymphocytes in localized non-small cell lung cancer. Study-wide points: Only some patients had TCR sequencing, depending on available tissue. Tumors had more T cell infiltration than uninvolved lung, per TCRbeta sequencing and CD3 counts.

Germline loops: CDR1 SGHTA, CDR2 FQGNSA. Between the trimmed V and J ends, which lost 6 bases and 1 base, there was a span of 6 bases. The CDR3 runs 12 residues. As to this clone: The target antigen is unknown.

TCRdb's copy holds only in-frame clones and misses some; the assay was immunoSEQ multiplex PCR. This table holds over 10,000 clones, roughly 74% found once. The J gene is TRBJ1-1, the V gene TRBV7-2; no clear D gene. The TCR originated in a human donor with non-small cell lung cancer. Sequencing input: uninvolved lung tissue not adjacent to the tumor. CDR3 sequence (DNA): TGTGCCAGCAGTCACCCGAACACTGAAGCTTTCTTT. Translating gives CASSHPNTEAFF.